This TCR beta chain was identified in a study of regulatory T cells in long-lasting Graves disease. The study's findings and limits: Not thyroid tissue but only peripheral blood was studied.

The time point denotes: persistent/refractory GD, antithyroid drugs over 5 years with positive TRAb. PBMC RNA served as the TCR library source. Building the TCR beta libraries relied on iRepertoire HTBI primers, and CDR3 regions underwent Arm-PCR. TCRdb re-called the multiplex PCR reads through MiXCR, storing one row per CDR3 protein. The sample records under 350,000 distinct CDR3 sequences, under 25% being singletons. With respect to this clonotype: Its antigen is as yet unknown. This may arise from a read error, as a much more abundant clone is one base away. The CDR3 end shows no conserved phenylalanine or tryptophan, and so a read error is likely.

V gave up 3 bases and J gave up 0 bases, with 8 bases separating them. Per germline, CDR1 DFQATT and CDR2 SNEGSKA (reference sequence). The CDR3 is 13 amino acids. The chain links TRBV20-1 to TRBJ1-2; D gene unclear. The material sequenced was peripheral blood mononuclear cells (PBMCs), taken when the disease was refractory, from a patient treated with antithyroid drugs. This TCR came from a female donor with Graves disease. The CDR3 loop reads CSASLLSNYGYTL. The CDR3 DNA sequence: TGCAGTGCTAGCCTTCTCTCTAACTATGGCTACACCCTC.